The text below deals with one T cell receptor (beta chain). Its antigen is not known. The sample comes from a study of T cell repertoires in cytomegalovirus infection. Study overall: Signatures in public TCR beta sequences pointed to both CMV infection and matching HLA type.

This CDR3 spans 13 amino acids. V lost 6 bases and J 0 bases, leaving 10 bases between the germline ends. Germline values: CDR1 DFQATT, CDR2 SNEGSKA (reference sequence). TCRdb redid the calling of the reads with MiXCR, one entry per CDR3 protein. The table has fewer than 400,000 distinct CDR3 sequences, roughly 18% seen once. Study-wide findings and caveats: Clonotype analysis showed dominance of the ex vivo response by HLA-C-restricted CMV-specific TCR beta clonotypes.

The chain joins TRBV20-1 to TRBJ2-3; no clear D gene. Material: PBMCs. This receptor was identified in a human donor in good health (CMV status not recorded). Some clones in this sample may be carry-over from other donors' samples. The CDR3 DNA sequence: TGCAGTGCGAGACATACTAGCACAGATACGCAGTATTTT. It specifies CSARHTSTDTQYF.